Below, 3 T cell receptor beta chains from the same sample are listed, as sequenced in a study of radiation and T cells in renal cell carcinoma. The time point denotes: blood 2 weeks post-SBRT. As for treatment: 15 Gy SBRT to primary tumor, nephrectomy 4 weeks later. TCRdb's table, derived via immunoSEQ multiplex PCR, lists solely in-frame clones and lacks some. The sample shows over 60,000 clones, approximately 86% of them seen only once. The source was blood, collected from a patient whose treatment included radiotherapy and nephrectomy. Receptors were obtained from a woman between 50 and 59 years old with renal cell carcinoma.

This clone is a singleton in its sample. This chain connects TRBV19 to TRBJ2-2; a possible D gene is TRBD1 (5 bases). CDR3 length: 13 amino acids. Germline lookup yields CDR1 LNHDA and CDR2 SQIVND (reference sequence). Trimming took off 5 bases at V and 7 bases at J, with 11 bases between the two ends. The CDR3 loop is CASSGRGGGELFF. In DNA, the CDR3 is TGTGCCAGTAGTGGAAGGGGTGGCGGGGAGCTGTTTTTT. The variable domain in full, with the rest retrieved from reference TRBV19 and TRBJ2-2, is DGGITQSPKYLFRKEGQNVTLSCEQNLNHDAMYWYRQDPGQGLRLIYYSQIVNDFQKGDIAEGYSVSREKKESFPLTVTSAQKNPTAFYLCASSGRGGGELFFGEGSRLTVL.

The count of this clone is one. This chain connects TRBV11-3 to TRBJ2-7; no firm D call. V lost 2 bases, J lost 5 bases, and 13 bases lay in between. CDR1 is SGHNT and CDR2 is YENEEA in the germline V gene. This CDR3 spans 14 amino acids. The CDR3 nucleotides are TGTGCCAGCAGCTTAAATCCGCTAAGCCACGAGCAGTACTTC. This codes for CASSLNPLSHEQYF.

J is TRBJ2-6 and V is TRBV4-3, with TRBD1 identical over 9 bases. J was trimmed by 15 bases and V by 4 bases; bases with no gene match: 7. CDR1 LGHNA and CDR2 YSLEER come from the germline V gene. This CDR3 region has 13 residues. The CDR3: CASSPRDRDSLTF. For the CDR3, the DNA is TGCGCCAGCAGCCCTCGGGACAGGGACTCCCTGACTTTC.